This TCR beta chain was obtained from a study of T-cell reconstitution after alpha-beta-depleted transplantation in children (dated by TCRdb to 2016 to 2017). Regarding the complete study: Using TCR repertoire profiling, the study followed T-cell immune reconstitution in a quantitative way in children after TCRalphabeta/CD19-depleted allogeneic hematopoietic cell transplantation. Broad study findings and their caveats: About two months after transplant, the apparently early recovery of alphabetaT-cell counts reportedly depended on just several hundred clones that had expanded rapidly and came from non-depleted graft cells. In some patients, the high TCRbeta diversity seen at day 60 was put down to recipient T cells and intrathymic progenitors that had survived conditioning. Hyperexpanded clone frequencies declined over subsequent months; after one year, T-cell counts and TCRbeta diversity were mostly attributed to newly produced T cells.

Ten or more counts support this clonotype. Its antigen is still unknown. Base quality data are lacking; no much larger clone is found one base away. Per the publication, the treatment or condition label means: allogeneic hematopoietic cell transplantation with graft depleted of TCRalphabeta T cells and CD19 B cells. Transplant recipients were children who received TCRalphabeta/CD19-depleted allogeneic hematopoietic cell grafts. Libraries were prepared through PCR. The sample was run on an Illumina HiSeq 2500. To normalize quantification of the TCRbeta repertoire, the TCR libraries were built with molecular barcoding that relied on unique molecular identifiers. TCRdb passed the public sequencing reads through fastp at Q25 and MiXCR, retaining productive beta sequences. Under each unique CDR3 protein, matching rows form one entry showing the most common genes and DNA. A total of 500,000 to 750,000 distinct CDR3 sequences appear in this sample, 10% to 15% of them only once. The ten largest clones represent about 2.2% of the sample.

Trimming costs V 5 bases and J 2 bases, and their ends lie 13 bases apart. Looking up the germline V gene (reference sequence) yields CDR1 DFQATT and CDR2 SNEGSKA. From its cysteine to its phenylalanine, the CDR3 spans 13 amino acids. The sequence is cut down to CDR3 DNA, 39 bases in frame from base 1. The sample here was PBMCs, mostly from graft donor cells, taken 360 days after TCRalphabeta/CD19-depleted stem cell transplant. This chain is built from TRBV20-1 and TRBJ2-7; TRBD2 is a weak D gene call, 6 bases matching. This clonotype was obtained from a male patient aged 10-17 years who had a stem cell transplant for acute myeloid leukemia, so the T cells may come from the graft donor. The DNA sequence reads TGCAGTGCTTGGGACTTACCGGCCTACGAGCAGTACTTC. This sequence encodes CSAWDLPAYEQYF.